This record concerns one T cell receptor (beta chain) sequence. It lacks a known antigen. To determine HCMV serostatus, a commercial ELISA kit was used to detect HCMV-specific IgG in serum. Ficoll density gradient centrifugation was used to isolate peripheral blood mononuclear cells from blood. The data originate from a study of T cells expressing NK-cell markers (dated by TCRdb to the early 2020s). As for the study more broadly: In sorted CD3+CD56+NKG2C+, CD3+CD56+NKG2C- and CD3+CD56-NKG2C+ T-cell subsets from 7 to 9 donors, TCR beta-chain repertoires were profiled. Among the eight sequenced donors, seven were HCMV-seropositive and one was HCMV-seronegative. Randomly selected healthy volunteers, three men and five women, were used as the eight sequenced donors. Libraries were sequenced as 2 x 150 bp reads on Illumina HiSeq 2000/2500, MiSeq or NextSeq. Points the paper makes about the study in general: It remained unclear whether the expanded NKG2C-expressing T cell clones were specific for HCMV antigens. Those dominant clonotypes were again the most abundant among CD3+CD56-NKG2C+ cells in four donors, at roughly 28.3-60.1%. For six donors, the dominant CD3+CD56+NKG2C+ clonotypes were among the top 10 CD8+ clonotypes and accounted for roughly 1.0-8% of CD8+ T cells.

TCRdb lists the instrument as Illumina HiSeq 2000. TCR beta cDNA libraries were prepared using 5'RACE template switching, which introduced a universal primer site and unique molecular identifiers. cDNA synthesis was primed from the TCR beta constant segment, followed by two successive PCR amplification steps. In the authors' own workflow: MIGEC was used to demultiplex reads and group reads by UMI, and MiTCR was used to assemble and quantify clonotypes. To exclude erroneous sequences, only TCR cDNA sequences supported by at least two reads were retained. The tcR package was used for downstream repertoire analysis, and clonotypes were matched between fractions using CDR3 nucleotide sequence together with V segment. VDJmatch was used to annotate antigen specificity against VDJdb, with one amino acid substitution in CDR3 permitted. TCRdb reprocessed the reads, and each CDR3 protein sequence is entered once, without DNA. The V and J calls come from TCRdb's annotation, not from the publication. This sample's table has entries for 120,000 to 150,000 distinct CDR3 sequences. The top ten clonotypes cover 9% to 15% of the sample.

The germline V gene (reference sequence) sets CDR1 to SGHKS and CDR2 to YYEKEE. Taken from cysteine to phenylalanine, the CDR3 has 15 residues. No nucleotide data were recorded. This clonotype was obtained from a man aged 18 to 35 in good health. Donor details come from another sample of the same person, matched by shared clones. Recombination linked TRBV5-5 to TRBJ2-1; lacking DNA, the TRBD2 call made by TCRdb goes unchecked. The specimen was blood T cells: a sorted CD56 or NKG2C T cell subset, CD4+ or CD8+ T cells, or bulk PBMC T cells (not recorded which). This receptor carries the CDR3 CASSSPLGGDLEQFF.